This entry is about one T cell receptor beta chain. This clonotype was seen repeatedly, ten times or more. Its specific antigen is unknown. Base qualities are not at hand, and no much larger clone is one base apart. The library was produced with multiplex PCR. TCRdb lists the instrument as Illumina HiSeq 4000. iRepertoire HTBI primers and Arm-PCR amplification of CDR3 regions were used to construct TCR beta libraries. Before sequencing, the PCR products went through gel purification. The paper's processing steps were these. Gene usage analysis of CDR3 amino acid clonotypes used the 55 to 65 TRBV and some 13 TRBJ segments found across samples. COPE and FqMerger were used to merge the filtered high-quality paired reads into contigs. BLAST was used to align contigs to the IMGT TRBV, TRBD and TRBJ reference genes, and CDR3 was defined following IMGT. Any clonotype with a frequency above 0.1% was counted as a highly expanded clone. Repertoire diversity was measured by Shannon entropy, and V-J evenness by the Gini coefficient. Public clonotypes were defined as clonotypes shared by more than one individual. TCRdb redid the processing of the public reads, applying fastp at Q25 and MiXCR, and retained in-frame beta chains. Under each unique CDR3 protein, matching rows form one entry showing the most common genes and DNA. None of the V and J calls come from the authors' own analysis; TCRdb made them. This sample is represented by some 490,000 distinct CDR3 sequences; 12% of them were singletons. Jointly, the top ten make up roughly 9.3% of the sample.

The data originate from a study of regulatory T cells in long-lasting Graves disease (dated by TCRdb to the early 2020s). General notes on the study: Newly diagnosed Graves' disease patients had taken antithyroid drugs for less than 3 months. A total of 33 samples underwent TCR sequencing, from about 13 patients with persistent Graves' disease and approximately 20 patients with newly diagnosed Graves' disease. This study used TCR sequencing and RNA sequencing of peripheral blood to compare persistent Graves' disease patients against newly diagnosed Graves' disease patients. The study took place in China and was registered as a clinical trial.

Overall results and qualifications from the work: Lower TCR Shannon entropy and fewer highly expanded clones were observed in persistent Graves' disease patients than in newly diagnosed patients, which suggested clonal expansion. Peripheral blood alone was examined, since thyroid tissue, which constituted the primary lesion, could not be accessed. TRBV28, TRBJ1-2 and TRBJ2-5 were preferentially used in persistent disease, while TRBV20-1 and TRBJ2-1 were favored in newly diagnosed disease. Patients with persistent disease shared more public clonotypes (fewer than 3,000) than newly diagnosed patients did (966). The authors noted that the small sample size was a limitation that may lower accuracy. Sequencing and analysis were restricted to the TCR beta chain.

The time point label, read with the paper, signifies: newly diagnosed GD, antithyroid drugs for less than 3 months. RNA was extracted from PBMCs in TRIzol for both TCR sequencing and RNA sequencing. The diagnosis of Graves' disease was made according to American Thyroid Association guidelines. Patients were recruited from an endocrinology department in Xi'an, China. Each patient gave about 8.1 milliliters of peripheral blood, collected in an EDTA anticoagulant tube. Ficoll Paque Plus density gradient separation was used to isolate PBMCs, and no further T cell sorting was done. An Agilent 2100 Bioanalyzer and agarose gel were used to assess RNA quality, and a NanoDrop 2000 was used to measure RNA concentration. The germline V gene (reference sequence) sets CDR1 to DFQATT and CDR2 to SNEGSKA. V is clipped by 5 bases and J by 2 bases, and the sequence between their germline boundaries is 10 bases long. From its cysteine to its phenylalanine, the CDR3 spans 12 amino acids. CDR3 DNA only is kept here, 36 bases in frame from base 1.

This same sample was also taken into another study, of T cells in Graves' hyperthyroidism and ophthalmopathy. From the second report: Stable Graves' hyperthyroidism was defined as the absence of progression to ophthalmopathy over 18 months of follow-up. Hyperthyroidism patients were aged 18 to 65 years and newly diagnosed, with disease duration of less than 2 months. The study excluded patients with uncontrolled infections, other autoimmune diseases, pregnancy or lactation. Diagnoses relied on clinical symptoms, serum thyroxine and TRAb, thyroid ultrasound and orbital computed tomography. The first round of RT-PCR for the TCR CDR3 was performed with the HTBI primer set and the Qiagen OneStep RT-PCR kit. Most expanded thyroid clonotypes (frequency above 0.001) were also detected in blood, a finding suggesting that blood repertoires may reflect thyroid immune responses. A model built on a 13 V-J signature distinguished ophthalmopathy from stable hyperthyroidism, reaching over 85% sensitivity and around 81% specificity in cross-validation and 80%/75% in testing. In validation, the model predicted progression to ophthalmopathy a median of approximately 6.3 months before onset, with roughly 70% sensitivity and around 76% specificity. To identify TCR V-J signatures that set the groups apart, the researchers used a discovery cohort of about a hundred patients, made up of 40 to 45 with Graves' ophthalmopathy and about 60 with stable Graves' hyperthyroidism. Whether ophthalmopathy could be predicted prospectively was tested in an independent validation cohort made up of approximately 19 hyperthyroidism patients plus 17 patients who later progressed to ophthalmopathy. The approximately 100 discovery patients were randomly split 7:3 into training and test sets. Thyroid tissue and blood T-cell repertoires from six Graves' hyperthyroidism patients were also compared in the study. Once sampling was done, hyperthyroidism patients were given methimazole at a starting dose of 30 mg daily, whereas ophthalmopathy patients were given high-dose intravenous methylprednisolone. Libraries were constructed in a second round of multiplex PCR, after which size selection and purification were carried out. Paired-end sequencing of the libraries was performed with 100 bp reads on an Illumina HiSeq2000. SOAPnuke was used to process the raw data, removing reads that contained adapters or uncalled bases, had a mean Phred below 15, or lacked an exact match to the constant primer or identifier. High-quality paired reads were merged using COPE v1.2.5, and each unique nucleotide sequence was defined as a clonotype. Clonotypes were aligned to IMGT TRBV, TRBD and TRBJ reference segments using MiTCR v1.1. The analysis included only V-J combinations with a frequency above 0.0001, which together covered roughly 99% of the repertoires. The TCS score was defined as the ratio of F50 (clonal expansion) to E x V (chaos), calculated using BLOSUM62-based TCRdist between CDR3 peptides within each V-J. Welch's t-statistics and random forest reduced 514 V-J features to under 15, which were used in a naive Bayes classifier (R e1071). No statistical method was used to fix the sample size in advance, and group allocation was not hidden from the investigators. The paper describes TCR Vbeta CDR3 sequencing of 130 to 150 peripheral blood samples, made up of some 40 ophthalmopathy patients, 70 to 80 hyperthyroidism patients and 17 progressor patients.

The chain is encoded by TRBV20-1 joined to TRBJ2-7, with TRBD2 tentatively as D gene (5 bases match). The sequences come from peripheral blood mononuclear cells (PBMCs), collected at new diagnosis, from a patient treated with antithyroid drugs. The TCR was taken from a woman in her twenties or thirties with Graves disease. Donor details come from another sample of the same person, matched by shared clones. The DNA sequence is as follows: TGCAGTGCTTCGGGATCAACCTACGAGCAGTACTTC. Translated, it reads CSASGSTYEQYF.